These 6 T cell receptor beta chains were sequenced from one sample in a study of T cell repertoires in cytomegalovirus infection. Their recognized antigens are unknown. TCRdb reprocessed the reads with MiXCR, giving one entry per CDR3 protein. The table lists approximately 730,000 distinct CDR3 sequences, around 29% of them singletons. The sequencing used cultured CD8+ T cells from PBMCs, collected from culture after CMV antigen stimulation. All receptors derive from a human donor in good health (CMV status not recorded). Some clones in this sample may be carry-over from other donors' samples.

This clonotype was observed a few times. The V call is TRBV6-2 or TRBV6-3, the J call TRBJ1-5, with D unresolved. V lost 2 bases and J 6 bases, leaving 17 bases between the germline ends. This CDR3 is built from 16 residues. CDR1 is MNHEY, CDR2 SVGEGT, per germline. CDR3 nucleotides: TGTGCCAGCAGTTACCCAACAACACCAGCCCGTCAGCCCCAGCATTTT. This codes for CASSYPTTPARQPQHF.

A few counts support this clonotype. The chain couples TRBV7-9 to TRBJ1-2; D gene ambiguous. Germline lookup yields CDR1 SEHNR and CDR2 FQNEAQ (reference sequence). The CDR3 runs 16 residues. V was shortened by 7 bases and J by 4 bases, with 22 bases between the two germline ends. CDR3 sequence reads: CASTPSFLPFPYGYTF. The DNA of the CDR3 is TGTGCCAGCACCCCCTCCTTCCTCCCGTTCCCCTATGGCTACACCTTC.

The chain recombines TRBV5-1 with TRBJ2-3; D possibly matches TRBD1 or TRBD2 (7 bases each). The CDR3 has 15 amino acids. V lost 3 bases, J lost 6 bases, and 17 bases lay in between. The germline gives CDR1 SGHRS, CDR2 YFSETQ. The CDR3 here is CASSYGEGAGDTQYF. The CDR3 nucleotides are TGCGCCAGCAGCTATGGGGAGGGGGCTGGTGATACGCAGTATTTT.

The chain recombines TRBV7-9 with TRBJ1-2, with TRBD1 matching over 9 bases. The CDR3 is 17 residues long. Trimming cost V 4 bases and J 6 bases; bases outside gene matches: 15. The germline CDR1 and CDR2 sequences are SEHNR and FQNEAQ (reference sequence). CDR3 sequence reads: CASSSPAHRGLLDGYTF. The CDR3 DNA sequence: TGTGCCAGCAGCTCGCCCGCCCACAGGGGGCTTTTGGATGGCTACACCTTC. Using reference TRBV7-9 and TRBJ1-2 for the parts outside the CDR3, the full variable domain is DTGVSQNPRHKITKRGQNVTFRCDPISEHNRLYWYRQTLGQGPEFLTYFQNEAQLEKSRLLSDRFSAERPKGSFSTLEIQRTEQGDSAMYLCASSSPAHRGLLDGYTFGSGTRLTVV.

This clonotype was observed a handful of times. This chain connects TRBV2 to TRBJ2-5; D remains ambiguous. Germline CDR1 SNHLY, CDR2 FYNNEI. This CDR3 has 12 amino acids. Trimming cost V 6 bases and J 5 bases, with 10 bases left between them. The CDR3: CASRADIETQYF. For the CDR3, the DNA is TGTGCCAGCAGGGCCGATATCGAGACCCAGTACTTC.

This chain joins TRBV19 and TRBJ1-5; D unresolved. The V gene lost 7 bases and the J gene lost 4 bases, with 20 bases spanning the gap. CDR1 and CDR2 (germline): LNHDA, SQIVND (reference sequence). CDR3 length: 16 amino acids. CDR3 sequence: CASTYAAAPVNQPQHF. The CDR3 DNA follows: TGTGCCAGTACCTACGCGGCGGCCCCGGTAAATCAGCCCCAGCATTTT.